This passage covers 16 T cell receptor beta chains from one sample sequenced in a study of T cell responses to AZD1222 COVID-19 vaccine. Sequencing was performed with immunoSEQ multiplex PCR; in TCRdb, only in-frame clones are kept and a portion is missing. Altogether 130,000 to 150,000 clones are present, 88% being singletons, with the ten largest covering about 14%. This material consisted of peripheral blood, taken on day 0 of AZD1222 vaccination. Receptors originate from an adult in good health.

The V gene is TRBV18, the J gene TRBJ1-1; 7 bases are shared with TRBD1. V lost 2 bases, J lost 5 bases, and 5 bases stayed unmatched. The CDR3 covers 14 residues. CDR1 and CDR2 from the germline V gene are KGHSH and LQKENI. Here the CDR3 DNA reads TGTGCCAGCTCACCAAGACAGGGAGGAACTGAAGCTTTCTTT. Translation gives CASSPRQGGTEAFF.

This clone was detected once. The V and J genes are TRBV2 and TRBJ2-1; 9 bases map to TRBD2. The CDR3 consists of 18 residues. Germline CDR1 reads SNHLY; CDR2 reads FYNNEI. V lost 5 bases to trimming and J lost 1 base; unmatched junction nucleotides: 12. The CDR3 loop reads CASSREGSGGLSYNEQFF. CDR3 DNA: TGTGCCAGCAGTCGAGAGGGTAGCGGGGGATTATCCTACAATGAGCAGTTCTTC.

V usage is TRBV25-1 and J usage is TRBJ1-2; D unclear. Trimming shortened V by 6 bases and J by 4 bases, and 12 bases separated the two germline ends. CDR1 is MGHDK and CDR2 is SYGVNS in the germline V gene. The CDR3 contains 13 residues. Here the CDR3 reads CASRASFGYGYTF. The DNA for the CDR3 is TGTGCCAGCAGGGCCTCGTTCGGCTATGGCTACACCTTC.

The rearrangement links TRBV2 to TRBJ1-2, with D uncertain. The germline V and J ends were trimmed by 7 bases and 0 bases, with 9 bases remaining between them. The germline CDR1 and CDR2 sequences are SNHLY and FYNNEI. This CDR3 contains 13 residues. The CDR3 spells CASKQRTNYGYTF. DNA of the CDR3: TGTGCCAGCAAACAGCGAACTAACTATGGCTACACCTTC.

This chain uses TRBV9 with TRBJ2-5; 13 nucleotides line up with TRBD2. After removal of 4 bases from V and 5 bases from J, the junction contained 5 bases not matched to a gene. Germline CDR1 is SGDLS and CDR2 is YYNGEE. CDR3 length equals 15 residues. The CDR3 sequence is CASSPGLAGWETQYF. CDR3 DNA sequence: TGTGCCAGCAGCCCGGGACTAGCGGGGTGGGAGACCCAGTACTTC.

The CDR3 loop is CAWRLAGSGELFF. The CDR3 DNA is TGTGCCTGGAGGCTAGCGGGATCCGGGGAGCTGTTTTTT. The genes are TRBV30 and TRBJ2-2, with TRBD2 identical over 9 bases. Germline CDR1 GTSNPN, CDR2 SVGIG (reference sequence). The CDR3 is 13 amino acids. Losses at the gene ends were 3 bases for V and 6 bases for J; bases not matched to a gene: 2.

J is TRBJ1-5 and V is TRBV13, with a weak D call TRBD1 (6 bases). The germline V gene encodes CDR1 PRHDT and CDR2 FYEKMQ (reference sequence). The V gene lost 4 bases and the J gene lost 6 bases, with 22 bases spanning the gap. The length of the CDR3 is 17 residues. The CDR3 sequence is CASSSGPEGGRLQPQHF. For the CDR3, the DNA is TGTGCCAGCAGCTCAGGGCCAGAAGGGGGGCGGCTTCAGCCCCAGCATTTT.

This sequence joins TRBV29-1 and TRBJ1-2; maybe TRBD1 (6 bases). Germline CDR1 SQVTM, CDR2 ANQGSEA. V was trimmed by 1 base and J by 5 bases, leaving 14 bases between them. The CDR3 sequence is 14 residues long. For the CDR3, the DNA is TGCAGCGTTGAAGGGACAGAGGGTTGGTATGGCTACACCTTC. Its translation: CSVEGTEGWYGYTF.

The chain combines TRBV18 with TRBJ1-1, with D hard to call. Germline V gives CDR1 KGHSH, CDR2 LQKENI. V was shortened by 5 bases and J by 3 bases, with 10 bases between the two germline ends. This CDR3 is 13 amino acids long. The CDR3 sequence: CASSSNQDTEAFF. The CDR3 DNA reads TGTGCCAGCTCATCAAACCAGGACACTGAAGCTTTCTTT.

The CDR3 DNA sequence: TGTGCCAGCAGGGACACCGGGGGCCCTAACTATGGCTACACCTTC. Translation: CASRDTGGPNYGYTF. V is TRBV14 and J is TRBJ1-2, with a weak D call TRBD1 (6 bases). V was trimmed by 6 bases and J by 0 bases, leaving 14 bases between them. The CDR3 extends over 15 amino acids. CDR1 and CDR2 from the germline V gene are SGHDN and FVKESK.

This chain joins TRBV5-1 and TRBJ2-5, with D hard to call. Germline V gene sequence: CDR1 SGHRS, CDR2 YFSETQ. The CDR3 runs 15 residues. The V gene lost 3 bases and the J gene lost 5 bases, with 17 bases spanning the gap. This chain's CDR3 is CASSSSGRLGETQYF. CDR3 DNA: TGCGCCAGCAGCTCCTCGGGCCGACTGGGGGAGACCCAGTACTTC.

This clone was seen a single time. The chain joins TRBV7-3 to TRBJ1-2, with D tentatively TRBD1 (6 bases). V lost 2 bases and J 8 bases, leaving 18 bases between the germline ends. This CDR3 comprises 15 residues. The germline V gene has CDR1 SGHTA and CDR2 FQGTGA. The CDR3 loop is CASSLSGGGAGGYTF. DNA of the CDR3: TGTGCCAGCAGCTTATCGGGAGGGGGTGCGGGCGGCTACACCTTC.

V usage is TRBV7-2 and J usage is TRBJ2-5; 7 positions match TRBD1. The CDR3 is 14 amino acids. Trimming at V came to 6 bases and at J to 2 bases, leaving 6 bases not matched to a gene. Germline V lookup: CDR1 SGHTA, CDR2 FQGNSA. The CDR3 DNA follows: TGTGCCAGCAGGCAGGGACAGTCTCAAGAGACCCAGTACTTC. This encodes CASRQGQSQETQYF.

The V call is TRBV19, the J call TRBJ2-7; 7 bases agree with TRBD2. This CDR3 region has 12 residues. Germline V gene data show CDR1 as LNHDA and CDR2 as SQIVND (reference sequence). With V trimmed by 5 bases and J by 5 bases, 3 bases remained unmatched. CDR3 sequence reads: CASSERGHEQYF. The CDR3 nucleotides are TGTGCCAGTAGTGAGCGGGGCCACGAGCAGTACTTC.

The CDR3 bases are TGTGCCTGGAGTGTAGGGGGTTATGCCTACGAGCAGTACTTC. It encodes CAWSVGGYAYEQYF. The chain recombines TRBV30 with TRBJ2-7, with a possible D match to TRBD1 (6 bases). Germline loops: CDR1 GTSNPN, CDR2 SVGIG (reference sequence). The V end was cut by 0 bases, the J end by 2 bases, with 11 bases between. The CDR3 extends over 14 amino acids.

The rearrangement joins TRBV19 to TRBJ2-1; weak D call: TRBD2 (5 bases). The V gene lost 5 bases and the J gene lost 4 bases, with 21 bases spanning the gap. This CDR3 has 17 residues. Per germline, CDR1 LNHDA and CDR2 SQIVND (reference sequence). The CDR3 coding sequence is TGTGCCAGTAGTCGAAAGAGCCGGACTTTATCATACAATGAGCAGTTCTTC. Encoded protein: CASSRKSRTLSYNEQFF.